This entry is about one T cell receptor beta chain. What antigen it recognizes has not been identified. No base quality values were provided; no much bigger clone lies one nucleotide off. TCRbeta CDR3 regions were amplified from genomic DNA using the immunoSEQ Assay, a bias-controlled multiplex PCR. Under the source paper's analysis protocol: The number of nucleated cells in each sample was estimated from the amplification of reference gene primers within the assay. Sequence reads were collapsed and filtered to measure the absolute abundance of every unique TCRbeta CDR3 rearrangement. For each sample, productive Simpson clonality was calculated as the square root of Simpson's diversity index over productive rearrangements. The source is immuneACCESS, and TCRdb retained only in-frame sequences with V and J called. Part of the clones is not carried over; for the studies checked, unresolved V genes explain less than half of this, and the remainder is unexplained. That table gives V, J and clone size, and the DNA gave D and trimming. This sample gives about 27,000 clones in total; around 81% of them show up just once. Over 60% of the sample is taken by the ten largest.

This sample was included in a study of blood T cell repertoires in COVID-19 (dated by TCRdb to the early 2020s). Regarding the study in general: The collaborator samples originated in the United States, Italy and Spain and spanned the acute and convalescent phases of COVID-19. The prospective study material was composed of cDNA or gDNA derived from T cells, B-cell-depleted T cells, or PBMCs. Deeply sampled blood TCRbeta repertoires from subjects exposed to, actively infected with, or recovered from COVID-19 were included in the dataset. The repertoires were released in a freely available public database meant as a resource for research on the immune response to SARS-CoV-2. Samples came from the ongoing ImmuneRACE study (first 160 participants) plus 1,254 subjects from 6 global collaborators. Nearly every sample came with metadata listing a de-identified subject ID, COVID-19 status, age in years and sex. Where available, HLA class I and class II types were obtained from metadata supplied by the sample provider rather than from assay-based typing.

Findings and caveats that apply to the study as a whole: How much clinical and demographic metadata was included differed by source and by participant, and the metadata was provided uncurated.

Collaborating institutions collected whole blood in K2EDTA tubes following their own protocols. For TCRbeta analysis, collaborator samples were shipped as frozen whole blood, as isolated PBMCs, or as DNA extracted from either sample type. Via the germline V gene (reference sequence), CDR1 is LNHDA and CDR2 SQIVND. At the junction V is shortened by 3 bases and J by 6 bases; bases outside the gene matches: 7. CDR3 length: 16 amino acids, cysteine to phenylalanine. Here the CDR3 DNA is all that survives: 48 bases in frame from base 1. The V and J genes are TRBV19 and TRBJ2-2, and 10 bases in between align with TRBD1. This sequence originates from a man between 65 and 85 years old with acute or convalescent COVID-19. Sequencing used peripheral blood. The DNA sequence is as follows: TGTGCCAGTAGTATTGACAGGGGGCGATTGGCCGGGGAGCTGTTTTTT. It specifies CASSIDRGRLAGELFF.